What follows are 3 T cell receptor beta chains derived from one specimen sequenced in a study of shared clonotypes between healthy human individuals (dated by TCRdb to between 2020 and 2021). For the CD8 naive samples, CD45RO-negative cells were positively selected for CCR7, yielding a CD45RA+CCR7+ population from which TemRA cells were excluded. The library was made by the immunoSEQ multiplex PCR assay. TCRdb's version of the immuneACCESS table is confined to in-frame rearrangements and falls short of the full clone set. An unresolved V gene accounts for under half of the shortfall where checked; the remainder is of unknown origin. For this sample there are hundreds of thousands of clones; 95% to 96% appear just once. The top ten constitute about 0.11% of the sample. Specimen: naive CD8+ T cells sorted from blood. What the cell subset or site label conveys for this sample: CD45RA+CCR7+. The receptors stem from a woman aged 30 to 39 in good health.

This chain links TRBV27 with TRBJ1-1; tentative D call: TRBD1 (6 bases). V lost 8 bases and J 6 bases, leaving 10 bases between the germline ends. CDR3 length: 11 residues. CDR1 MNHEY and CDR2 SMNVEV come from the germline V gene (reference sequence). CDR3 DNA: TGTGCCAGCGGGGAGGGGGCTGAAGCTTTCTTT. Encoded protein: CASGEGAEAFF.

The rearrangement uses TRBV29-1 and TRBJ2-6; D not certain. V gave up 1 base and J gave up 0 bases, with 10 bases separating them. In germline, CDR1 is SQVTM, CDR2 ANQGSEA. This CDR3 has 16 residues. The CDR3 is CSVEVADRSGANVLTF. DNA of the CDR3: TGCAGCGTTGAAGTAGCAGATCGCTCTGGGGCCAACGTCCTGACTTTC.

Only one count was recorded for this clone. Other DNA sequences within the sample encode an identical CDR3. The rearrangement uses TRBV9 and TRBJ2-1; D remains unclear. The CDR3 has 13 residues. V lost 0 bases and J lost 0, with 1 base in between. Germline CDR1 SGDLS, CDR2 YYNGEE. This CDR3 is CASSVASYNEQFF. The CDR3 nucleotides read TGTGCCAGCAGCGTAGCCTCCTACAATGAGCAGTTCTTC.